One and the same sample provided the 13 T cell receptor beta chains below, sequenced in a study of OX40 agonist ivuxolimab in advanced cancers. This table comes from immunoSEQ multiplex PCR, and its TCRdb copy is limited to in-frame clones, with some not included. The repertoire consists of approximately 59,000 clones, with around four fifths occurring once and the leading ten covering about 4%. The material sequenced was CD4+ or CD8+ T cells sorted from blood, taken in a trial of the OX40 agonist ivuxolimab. The origin of the receptors is an adult with an advanced solid tumor such as melanoma, head and neck, liver or kidney cancer.

The CDR3 spells CAWEREETQYF. CDR3 coding DNA: TGTGCCTGGGAGCGGGAAGAGACCCAGTACTTC. The V call is TRBV30, the J call TRBJ2-5, with D maybe TRBD2 (6 bases). The CDR3 covers 11 residues. Trimming left V 5 bases short and J 3 bases short, with 7 bases between. Germline CDR1 GTSNPN, CDR2 SVGIG (reference sequence).

In this sample, this clone turned up once. The chain carries TRBV6-6 and TRBJ2-1; D call uncertain. The germline gives CDR1 MNHNY, CDR2 SVGAGI (reference sequence). The CDR3 length is 11 residues. The V and J ends lost 5 bases and 3 bases respectively, with 2 bases between them. The CDR3 protein is CASSVYNEQFF. DNA of the CDR3: TGTGCCAGCAGTGTCTACAATGAGCAGTTCTTC.

V is TRBV5-6 and J is TRBJ2-7; unclear D gene. CDR3 length equals 15 residues. V was clipped by 1 base and J by 0 bases, with 11 bases between them. CDR1 and CDR2 (germline): SGHDT, YYEEEE. In DNA, the CDR3 is TGTGCCAGCAGCTTGATCGACGGTTACTCCTACGAGCAGTACTTC. It translates to CASSLIDGYSYEQYF.

V and J are TRBV11-2 and TRBJ2-2, with D possibly matching TRBD1 (6 bases). This CDR3 contains 14 residues. CDR1 and CDR2 from the germline V gene are SGHAT and FQNNGV. V was cut by 5 bases and J by 4 bases, with 11 bases left in between. The CDR3 sequence: CASSRDRLTGELFF. CDR3 DNA sequence: TGTGCCAGCAGCCGCGACAGGCTCACCGGGGAGCTGTTTTTT.

This clone was seen just once. The rearrangement uses TRBV7-2 and TRBJ2-1; 8 bases align to TRBD2. The CDR3 covers 16 residues. Germline assignment: CDR1 SGHTA and CDR2 FQGNSA. The trim removed 7 bases at V and 7 bases at J, leaving 15 bases unmatched. CDR3 sequence: CASTLDVAGIPNEQFF. DNA of the CDR3: TGTGCCAGCACCCTCGATGTAGCGGGGATCCCAAATGAGCAGTTCTTC.

Only one count was recorded for this clone. The chain recombines TRBV27 with TRBJ2-1; possibly TRBD1 for D (5 bases). The germline gives CDR1 MNHEY, CDR2 SMNVEV (reference sequence). The CDR3 runs to 13 residues. With 10 bases removed from V and 6 bases from J, the gap between germline ends came to 16 bases. CDR3 region: CATQGRGFNEQFF. In DNA, the CDR3 is TGTGCCACCCAAGGAAGGGGATTCAATGAGCAGTTCTTC.

The chain recombines TRBV7-2 with TRBJ1-2; D remains unclear. In germline, CDR1 is SGHTA, CDR2 FQGNSA. Trimming shortened V by 4 bases and J by 6 bases, and 15 bases separated the two germline ends. This CDR3 contains 14 residues. CDR3 residues: CASSSRGGNHGYTF. CDR3 DNA: TGTGCCAGCAGCTCCAGAGGCGGAAATCATGGCTACACCTTC.

The rearrangement joins TRBV18 to TRBJ2-1, with a possible D match to TRBD2 (6 bases). The germline V gene encodes CDR1 KGHSH and CDR2 LQKENI. The V end was cut by 3 bases, the J end by 1 base, with 28 bases between. The CDR3 contains 21 residues. CDR3 protein: CASSPAAPASGWVRSYNEQFF. DNA for the CDR3: TGTGCCAGCTCACCGGCAGCACCGGCCAGCGGGTGGGTACGATCCTACAATGAGCAGTTCTTC.

The chain is built from TRBV28 and TRBJ2-3; no definite D call. CDR1 MDHEN and CDR2 SYDVKM come from the germline V gene. Trimming removed 3 bases from V and 6 bases from J, with 10 bases in between. This CDR3 contains 13 residues. CDR3 sequence (DNA): TGTGCCAGCAGTTTCTCAACCTCCGATACGCAGTATTTT. Translated: CASSFSTSDTQYF.

CDR3 residues: CASSRQGARQPQHF. DNA of the CDR3: TGTGCCAGCAGTAGACAGGGGGCCCGTCAGCCCCAGCATTTT. V is TRBV6-5 and J is TRBJ1-5, with TRBD1 matching over 10 bases. Trimming took 5 bases from V and 6 from J; bases not matched to a gene: 4. Germline lookup yields CDR1 MNHEY and CDR2 SVGAGI. This CDR3 region has 14 residues.

This sequence joins TRBV6-6 and TRBJ1-1; D gene uncertain. This CDR3 has 10 amino acids. V was trimmed by 6 bases and J by 2 bases, leaving 1 base between them. CDR1 and CDR2 (germline): MNHNY, SVGAGI (reference sequence). Here the CDR3 DNA reads TGTGCCAGCAGAAACACTGAAGCTTTCTTT. Translation: CASRNTEAFF.

This chain uses TRBV27 with TRBJ1-2; D is uncertain. This CDR3 region has 13 residues. CDR1 and CDR2 (germline): MNHEY, SMNVEV (reference sequence). V was shortened by 6 bases and J by 4 bases, with 12 bases between the two germline ends. The CDR3 nucleotides are TGTGCCAGCAGACATTCGGAGTCCTATGGCTACACCTTC. Amino acid sequence: CASRHSESYGYTF.

This clone was seen just once. The chain carries TRBV27 and TRBJ2-5; D perhaps matches TRBD1 (7 bases). This CDR3 has 13 residues. Trimming removed 8 bases at V and 6 bases at J, with 16 bases between. The germline gives CDR1 MNHEY, CDR2 SMNVEV (reference sequence). CDR3 sequence (DNA): TGTGCCAGCGACGGGACAGCGGGTCAGACCCAGTACTTC. Its protein is CASDGTAGQTQYF.